This T cell receptor (beta chain) came from a study of CD8+CD57+ T cells in acquired aplastic anemia. Background on the study: Quantities of DNA derived from sorted CD4+ and CD8+ cells averaged about 3.2 ug.

On this clonotype itself: As yet, its antigen is unknown.

Whoever was chosen for sequencing had shown CD8+CD57+ cell expansion by flow cytometry. Genomic DNA provided the template from which TCR beta VDJ and CDR3 profiles were obtained. Each CDR3 protein is one row after TCRdb ran MiXCR on the reads. The sample has 150,000 to 200,000 distinct CDR3 sequences; around 48% are singletons. Per germline, CDR1 LNHDA and CDR2 SQIVND (reference sequence). This CDR3 comprises 14 residues. Trimming removed 8 bases at V and 6 bases at J, with 17 bases between. Study-level points and caveats: Patients and controls were found to share 25 to 30 CD8+ CDR3 sequences.

The receptor was derived from a human donor with aplastic anemia. This chain uses TRBV19 with TRBJ2-1; a possible D gene is TRBD2 (6 bases). Sequenced: sorted CD4+, CD8+, or CD8+CD57+ T cells (not recorded which) from PBMCs. This CDR3 reads CASRFVGGGNEQFF. In nucleotides, the CDR3 is TGTGCCAGTCGGTTTGTGGGAGGAGGCAATGAGCAGTTCTTC.